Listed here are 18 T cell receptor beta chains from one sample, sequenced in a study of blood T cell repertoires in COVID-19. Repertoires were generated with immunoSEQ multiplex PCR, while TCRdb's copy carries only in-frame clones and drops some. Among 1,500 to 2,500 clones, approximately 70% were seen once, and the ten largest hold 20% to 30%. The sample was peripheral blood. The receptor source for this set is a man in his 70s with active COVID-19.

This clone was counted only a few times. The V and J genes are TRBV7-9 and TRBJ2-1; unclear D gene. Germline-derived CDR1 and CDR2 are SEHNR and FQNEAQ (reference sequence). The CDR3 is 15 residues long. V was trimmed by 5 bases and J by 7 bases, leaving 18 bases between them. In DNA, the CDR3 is TGTGCCAGCAGCCCCGAGCTGGAGTCGACGAATGAGCAGTTCTTC. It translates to CASSPELESTNEQFF.

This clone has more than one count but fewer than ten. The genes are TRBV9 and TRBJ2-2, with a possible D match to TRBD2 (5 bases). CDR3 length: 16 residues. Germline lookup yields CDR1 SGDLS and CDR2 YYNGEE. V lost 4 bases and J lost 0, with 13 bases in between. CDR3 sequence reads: CASSYEGLANTGELFF. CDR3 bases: TGTGCCAGCAGCTACGAAGGACTCGCGAACACCGGGGAGCTGTTTTTT.

The CDR3, as DNA: TGTGCCAGCAGTGAAGCGCACGGACTAGCGGGAGTCACCGGGGAGCTGTTTTTT. Encoded protein: CASSEAHGLAGVTGELFF. This chain uses TRBV2 with TRBJ2-2; TRBD2 matches 13 bases. CDR1 is SNHLY and CDR2 is FYNNEI in the germline V gene. The CDR3 length is 18 residues. V was pared by 0 bases and J by 4 bases, with 5 bases of the junction left unmatched.

The CDR3 region has the DNA TGTGCCACCAGTGTCGGACAGGGATTTTCCTACAATGAGCAGTTCTTC. Residues: CATSVGQGFSYNEQFF. This chain links TRBV24-1 with TRBJ2-1; 8 bases match TRBD1. The CDR3 runs 16 residues. Germline V gene lookup returns CDR1 KGHDR and CDR2 SFDVKD. The junction had 6 bases not matched to a gene; V was cut back by 5 bases and J by 1 base.

CDR3 sequence: CATAALHTGELFF. CDR3 in DNA: TGTGCCACCGCCGCCCTACACACCGGGGAGCTGTTTTTT. The chain carries TRBV19 and TRBJ2-2; D uncertain. The CDR3 has 13 residues. Germline CDR1 LNHDA, CDR2 SQIVND (reference sequence). Trimming took 10 bases from V and 3 from J, leaving 12 bases between them.

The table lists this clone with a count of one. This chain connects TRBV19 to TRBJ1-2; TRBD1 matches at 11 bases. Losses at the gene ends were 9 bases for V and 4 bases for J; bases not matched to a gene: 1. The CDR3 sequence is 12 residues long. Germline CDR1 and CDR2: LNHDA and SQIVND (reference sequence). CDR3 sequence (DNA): TGTGCCAGCGGACAGGGGGCCTATGGCTACACCTTC. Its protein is CASGQGAYGYTF.

CDR3 in DNA: TGTGCCGCTTCTAACAGGGGGCGTACCGGGGAGCTGTTTTTT. This encodes CAASNRGRTGELFF. The V call is TRBV19, the J call TRBJ2-2, with 9 bases lining up with TRBD1. V was pared by 11 bases and J by 5 bases, with 9 bases of the junction left unmatched. This CDR3 is 14 amino acids long. Germline loops: CDR1 LNHDA, CDR2 SQIVND (reference sequence).

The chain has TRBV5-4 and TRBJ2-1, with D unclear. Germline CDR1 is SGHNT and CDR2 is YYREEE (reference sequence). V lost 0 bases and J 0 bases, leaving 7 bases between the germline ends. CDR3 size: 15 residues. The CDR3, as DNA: TGTGCCAGCAGCTTGGGGGCCAACTCCTACAATGAGCAGTTCTTC. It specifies CASSLGANSYNEQFF.

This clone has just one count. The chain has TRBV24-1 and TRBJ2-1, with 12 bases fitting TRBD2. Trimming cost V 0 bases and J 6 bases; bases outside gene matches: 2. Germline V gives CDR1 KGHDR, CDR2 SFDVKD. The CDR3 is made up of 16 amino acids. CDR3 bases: TGTGCCACCAGTGATTTGTCTAGCGGGAGGGCCAATGAGCAGTTCTTC. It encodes CATSDLSSGRANEQFF.

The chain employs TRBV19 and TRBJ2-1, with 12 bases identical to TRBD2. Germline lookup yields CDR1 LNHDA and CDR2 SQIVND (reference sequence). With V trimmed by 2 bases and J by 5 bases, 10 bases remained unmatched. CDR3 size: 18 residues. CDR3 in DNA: TGTGCCAGTAGTATATATCTCCCGACTAGCGGGGGCAACAATGAGCAGTTCTTC. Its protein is CASSIYLPTSGGNNEQFF.

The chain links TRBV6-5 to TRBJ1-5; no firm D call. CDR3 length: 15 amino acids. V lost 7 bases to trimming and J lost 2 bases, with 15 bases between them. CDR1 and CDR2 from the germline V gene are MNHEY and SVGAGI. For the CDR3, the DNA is TGTGCCAGCAATCCCCGTGCGGGTGGCAATCAGCCCCAGCATTTT. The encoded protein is CASNPRAGGNQPQHF.

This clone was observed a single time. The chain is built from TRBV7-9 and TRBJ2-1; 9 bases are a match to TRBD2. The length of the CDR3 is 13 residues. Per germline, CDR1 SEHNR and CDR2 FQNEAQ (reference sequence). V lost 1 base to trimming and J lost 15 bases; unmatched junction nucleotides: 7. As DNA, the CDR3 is TGTGCCAGCAGCTTAGATCGAGCGGGAGGTAGGTTCTTC. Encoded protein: CASSLDRAGGRFF.

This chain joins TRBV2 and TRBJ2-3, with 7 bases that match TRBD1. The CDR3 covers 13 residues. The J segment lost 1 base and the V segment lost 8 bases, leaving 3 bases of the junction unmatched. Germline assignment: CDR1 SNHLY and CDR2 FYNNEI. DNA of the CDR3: TGTGCCAGCGGACAGGACCGCACAGATACGCAGTATTTT. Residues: CASGQDRTDTQYF.

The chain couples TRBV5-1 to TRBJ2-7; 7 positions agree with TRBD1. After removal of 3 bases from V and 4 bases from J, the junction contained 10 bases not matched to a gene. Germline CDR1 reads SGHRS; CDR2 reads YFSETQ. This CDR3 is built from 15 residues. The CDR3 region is CASSSQGQGLYEQYF. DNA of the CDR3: TGCGCCAGCAGCTCACAGGGGCAGGGGTTGTACGAGCAGTACTTC.

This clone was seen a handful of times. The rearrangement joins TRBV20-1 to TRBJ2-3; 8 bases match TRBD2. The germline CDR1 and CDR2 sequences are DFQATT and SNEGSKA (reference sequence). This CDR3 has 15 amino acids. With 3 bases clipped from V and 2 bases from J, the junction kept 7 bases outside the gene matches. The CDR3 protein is CSASERGRNTDTQYF. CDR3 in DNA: TGCAGTGCTAGTGAGCGGGGGCGAAACACAGATACGCAGTATTTT.

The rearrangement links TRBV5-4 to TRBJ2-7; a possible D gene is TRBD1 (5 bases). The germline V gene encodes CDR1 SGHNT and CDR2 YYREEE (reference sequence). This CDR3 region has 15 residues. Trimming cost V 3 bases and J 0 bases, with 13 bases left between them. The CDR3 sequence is CASSSLGVSSYEQYF. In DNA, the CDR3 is TGTGCCAGCAGCTCCCTAGGGGTGAGCTCCTACGAGCAGTACTTC. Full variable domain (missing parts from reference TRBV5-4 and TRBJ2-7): ETGVTQSPTHLIKTRGQQVTLRCSSQSGHNTVSWYQQALGQGPQFIFQYYREEENGRGNFPPRFSGLQFPNYSSELNVNALELDDSALYLCASSSLGVSSYEQYFGPGTRLTVT.

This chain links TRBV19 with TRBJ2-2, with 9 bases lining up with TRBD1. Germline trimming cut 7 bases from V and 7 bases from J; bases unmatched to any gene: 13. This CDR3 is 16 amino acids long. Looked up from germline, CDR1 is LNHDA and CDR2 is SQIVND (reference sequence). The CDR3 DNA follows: TGTGCCAGTACCTTCTTCGGGACAGGGATTTTCGGGGAGCTGTTTTTT. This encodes CASTFFGTGIFGELFF. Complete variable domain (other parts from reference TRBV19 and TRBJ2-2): DGGITQSPKYLFRKEGQNVTLSCEQNLNHDAMYWYRQDPGQGLRLIYYSQIVNDFQKGDIAEGYSVSREKKESFPLTVTSAQKNPTAFYLCASTFFGTGIFGELFFGEGSRLTVL.

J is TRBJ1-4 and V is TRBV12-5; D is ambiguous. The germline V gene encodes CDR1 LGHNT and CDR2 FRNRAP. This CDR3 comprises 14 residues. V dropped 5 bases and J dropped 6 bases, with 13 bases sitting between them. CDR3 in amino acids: CASGHSNEDEKLFF. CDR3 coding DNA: TGTGCTAGTGGTCATAGTAACGAGGATGAAAAACTGTTTTTT.